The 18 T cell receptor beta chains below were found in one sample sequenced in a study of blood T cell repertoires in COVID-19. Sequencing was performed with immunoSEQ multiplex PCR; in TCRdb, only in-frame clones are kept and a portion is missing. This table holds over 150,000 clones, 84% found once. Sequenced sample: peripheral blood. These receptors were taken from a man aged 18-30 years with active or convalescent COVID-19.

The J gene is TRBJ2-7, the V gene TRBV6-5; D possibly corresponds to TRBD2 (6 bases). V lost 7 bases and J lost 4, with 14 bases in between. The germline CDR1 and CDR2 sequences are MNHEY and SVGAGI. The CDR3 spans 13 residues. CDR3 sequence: CASTKSGGYEQYF. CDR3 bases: TGTGCCAGCACTAAGTCCGGGGGATACGAGCAGTACTTC.

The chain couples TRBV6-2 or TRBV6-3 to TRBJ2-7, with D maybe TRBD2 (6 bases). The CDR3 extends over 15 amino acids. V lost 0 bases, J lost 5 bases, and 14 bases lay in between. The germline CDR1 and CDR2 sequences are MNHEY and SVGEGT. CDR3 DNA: TGTGCCAGCAGTTACTCGACCGGAGGGAGCCACGAGCAGTACTTC. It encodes CASSYSTGGSHEQYF.

CDR3 DNA sequence: TGTGCCAGCAGCTTGGTTGGGACAGGGCTGAACACTGAAGCTTTCTTT. Translated, it gives CASSLVGTGLNTEAFF. The chain couples TRBV5-6 to TRBJ1-1; TRBD1 aligns across 9 bases. Germline assignment: CDR1 SGHDT and CDR2 YYEEEE. Trimming removed 0 bases from V and 0 bases from J; junction bases left unmatched: 3. CDR3 length equals 16 residues.

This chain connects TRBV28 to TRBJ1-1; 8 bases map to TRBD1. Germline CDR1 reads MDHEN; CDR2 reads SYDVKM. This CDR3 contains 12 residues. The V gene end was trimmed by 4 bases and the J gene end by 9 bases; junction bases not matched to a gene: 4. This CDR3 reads CASSSTGVKAFF. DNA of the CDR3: TGTGCCAGCAGTTCGACAGGGGTTAAAGCTTTCTTT.

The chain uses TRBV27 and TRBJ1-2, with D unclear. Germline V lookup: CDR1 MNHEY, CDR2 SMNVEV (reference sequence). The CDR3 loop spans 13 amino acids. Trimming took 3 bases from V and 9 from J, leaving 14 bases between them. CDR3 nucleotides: TGTGCCAGCAGTTTGAGGCGGGGAGAGAGCTACACCTTC. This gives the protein CASSLRRGESYTF.

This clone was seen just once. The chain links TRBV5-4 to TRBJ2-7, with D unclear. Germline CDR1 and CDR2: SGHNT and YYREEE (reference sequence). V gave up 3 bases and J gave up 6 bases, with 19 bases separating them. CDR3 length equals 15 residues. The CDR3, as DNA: TGTGCCAGCAGCTCCTCGACTTCCATTGCTTCCGAGCAGTACTTC. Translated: CASSSSTSIASEQYF.

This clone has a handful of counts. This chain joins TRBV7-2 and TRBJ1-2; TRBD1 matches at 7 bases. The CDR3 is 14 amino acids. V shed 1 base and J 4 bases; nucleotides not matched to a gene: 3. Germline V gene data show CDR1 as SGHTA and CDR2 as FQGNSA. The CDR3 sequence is CASSLGRQGYGYTF. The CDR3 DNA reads TGTGCCAGCAGCTTAGGACGACAGGGCTATGGCTACACCTTC.

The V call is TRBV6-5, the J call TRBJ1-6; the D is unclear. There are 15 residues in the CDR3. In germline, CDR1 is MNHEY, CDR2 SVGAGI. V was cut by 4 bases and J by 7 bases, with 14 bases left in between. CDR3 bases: TGTGCCAGCAGTTTACCTCGACATGCCAATTCACCCCTCCACTTT. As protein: CASSLPRHANSPLHF.

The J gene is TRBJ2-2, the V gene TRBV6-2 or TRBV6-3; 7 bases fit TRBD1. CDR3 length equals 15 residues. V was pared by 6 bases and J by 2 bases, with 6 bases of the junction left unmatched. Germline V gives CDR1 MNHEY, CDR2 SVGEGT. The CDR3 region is CASSRDSINTGELFF. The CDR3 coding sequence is TGTGCCAGCAGCCGGGACAGCATAAACACCGGGGAGCTGTTTTTT.

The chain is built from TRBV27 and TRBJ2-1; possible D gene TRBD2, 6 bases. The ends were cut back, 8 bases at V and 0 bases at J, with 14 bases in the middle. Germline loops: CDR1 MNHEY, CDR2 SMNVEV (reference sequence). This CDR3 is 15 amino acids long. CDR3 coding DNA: TGTGCCAGCTCCAACGGGGGTAGCTCCTACAATGAGCAGTTCTTC. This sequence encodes CASSNGGSSYNEQFF.

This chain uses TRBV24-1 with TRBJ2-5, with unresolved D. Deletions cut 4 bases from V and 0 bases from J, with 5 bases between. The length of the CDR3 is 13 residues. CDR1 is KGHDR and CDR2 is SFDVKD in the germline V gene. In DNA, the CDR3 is TGTGCCACCAGTGACAGGAACCAAGAGACCCAGTACTTC. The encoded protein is CATSDRNQETQYF.

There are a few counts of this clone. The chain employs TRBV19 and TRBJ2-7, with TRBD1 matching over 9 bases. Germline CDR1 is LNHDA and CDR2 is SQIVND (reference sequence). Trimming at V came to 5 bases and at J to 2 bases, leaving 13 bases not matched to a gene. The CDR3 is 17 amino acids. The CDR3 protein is CASSSIHRDRETYEQYF. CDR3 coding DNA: TGTGCCAGTAGTTCTATACACCGGGACAGGGAGACCTACGAGCAGTACTTC.

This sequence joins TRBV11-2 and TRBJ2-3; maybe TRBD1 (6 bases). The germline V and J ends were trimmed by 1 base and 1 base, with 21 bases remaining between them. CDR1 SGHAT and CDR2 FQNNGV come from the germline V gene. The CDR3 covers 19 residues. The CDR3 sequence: CASSLVRPAGARGTDTQYF. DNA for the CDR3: TGTGCCAGCAGCTTAGTCCGTCCCGCAGGGGCGAGGGGCACAGATACGCAGTATTTT.

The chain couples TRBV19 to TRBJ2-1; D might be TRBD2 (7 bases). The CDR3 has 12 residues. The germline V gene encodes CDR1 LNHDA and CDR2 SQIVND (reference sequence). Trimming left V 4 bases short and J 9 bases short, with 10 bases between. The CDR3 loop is CASSTGGTEQFF. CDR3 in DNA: TGTGCCAGTAGTACGGGGGGCACTGAGCAGTTCTTC. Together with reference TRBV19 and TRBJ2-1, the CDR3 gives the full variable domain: DGGITQSPKYLFRKEGQNVTLSCEQNLNHDAMYWYRQDPGQGLRLIYYSQIVNDFQKGDIAEGYSVSREKKESFPLTVTSAQKNPTAFYLCASSTGGTEQFFGPGTRLTVL.

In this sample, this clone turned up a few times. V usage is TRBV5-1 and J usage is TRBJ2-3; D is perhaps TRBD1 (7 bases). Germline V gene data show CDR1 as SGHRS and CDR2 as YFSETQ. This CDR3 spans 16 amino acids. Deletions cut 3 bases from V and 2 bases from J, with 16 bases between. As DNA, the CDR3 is TGCGCCAGCAGCTCCCTCGCAGGGGGGTCCACAGATACGCAGTATTTT. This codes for CASSSLAGGSTDTQYF.

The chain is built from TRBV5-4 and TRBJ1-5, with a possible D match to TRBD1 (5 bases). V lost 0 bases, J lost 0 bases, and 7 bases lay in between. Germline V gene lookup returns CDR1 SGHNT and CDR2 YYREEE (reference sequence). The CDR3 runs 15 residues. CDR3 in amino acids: CASSLGGGSNQPQHF. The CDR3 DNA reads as TGTGCCAGCAGCTTGGGGGGGGGTAGCAATCAGCCCCAGCATTTT.

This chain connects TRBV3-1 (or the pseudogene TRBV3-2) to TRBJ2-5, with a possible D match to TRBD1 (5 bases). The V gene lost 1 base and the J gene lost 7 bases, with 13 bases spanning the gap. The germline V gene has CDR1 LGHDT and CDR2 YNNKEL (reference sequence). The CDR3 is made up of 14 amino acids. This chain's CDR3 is CASSQVSRVGTQYF. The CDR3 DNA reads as TGTGCCAGCAGCCAAGTATCCAGGGTTGGGACCCAGTACTTC.

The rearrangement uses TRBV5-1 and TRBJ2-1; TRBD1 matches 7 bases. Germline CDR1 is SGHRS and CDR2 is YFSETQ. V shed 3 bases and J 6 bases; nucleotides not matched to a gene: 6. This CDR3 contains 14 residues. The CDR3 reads CASSSNAGGNEQFF. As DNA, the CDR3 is TGCGCCAGCAGCTCCAATGCAGGGGGCAATGAGCAGTTCTTC.